This TCR beta chain is drawn from a study of blood T cell repertoires in COVID-19. Overall study context: Sites in the United States, Italy and Spain provided acute and convalescent COVID-19 samples. Nucleic acid was either cDNA or gDNA, and it came from T cells, B-cell-depleted T cells, or PBMCs.

The V end was cut by 3 bases, the J end by 3 bases, with 18 bases between. The CDR3 is 16 amino acids. From germline, CDR1 is LNHDA and CDR2 SQIVND (reference sequence). Under the authors' procedure: Reference gene primers were amplified, and this amplification served to estimate nucleated cell counts. Libraries were prepared by immunoSEQ multiplex PCR; TCRdb keeps only in-frame clonotypes and omits some of them. D and trimming come from the DNA, and the V and J calls and clone size come from that table. Of fewer than 90,000 clones in the sample, about 88% were seen once. What was sequenced was peripheral blood. The chain uses TRBV19 and TRBJ2-7; TRBD1 is a possible D gene (6 bases). The TCR originated in a man between 65 and 85 years old with active COVID-19. DNA for the CDR3: TGTGCCAGTAGTATTCGGGGCCCCCCACAGGGCTACGAGCAGTACTTC. Amino acids: CASSIRGPPQGYEQYF. Complete variable domain (other parts from reference TRBV19 and TRBJ2-7): DGGITQSPKYLFRKEGQNVTLSCEQNLNHDAMYWYRQDPGQGLRLIYYSQIVNDFQKGDIAEGYSVSREKKESFPLTVTSAQKNPTAFYLCASSIRGPPQGYEQYFGPGTRLTVT.